The 2 T cell receptor beta chains below all came from one sample that was sequenced in a study of OX40 agonist ivuxolimab in advanced cancers. Libraries came from the immunoSEQ multiplex PCR assay. TCRdb's version of the immuneACCESS table is confined to in-frame rearrangements and falls short of the full clone set. An unresolved V gene accounts for under half of the shortfall where checked; the remainder is of unknown origin. In all, the sample holds 70,000 or so clones, and roughly 85% of those were seen once. In total, the top ten clones hold about a sixth of the sample. The material was CD4+ or CD8+ T cells sorted from blood, obtained in a trial of the OX40 agonist ivuxolimab. All receptors come from an adult with an advanced solid tumor such as melanoma, head and neck, liver or kidney cancer.

The CDR3 DNA is TGTGCCAGTAGTATTGGACAGGGAGCAGATACGCAGTATTTT. Protein product: CASSIGQGADTQYF. The genes are TRBV19 and TRBJ2-3; 8 positions match TRBD1. With V trimmed by 3 bases and J by 4 bases, 3 bases remained unmatched. Germline lookup yields CDR1 LNHDA and CDR2 SQIVND (reference sequence). The CDR3 totals 14 residues.

The V and J genes are TRBV7-6 and TRBJ2-1; 7 bases agree with TRBD2. CDR1 is SGHVS, CDR2 FNYEAQ, per germline. The CDR3 consists of 15 residues. V shed 5 bases and J 4 bases; nucleotides not matched to a gene: 8. The CDR3 loop reads CASSSTSGVYNEQFF. CDR3 in DNA: TGTGCCAGCAGCAGTACGAGCGGGGTATACAATGAGCAGTTCTTC.